This T cell receptor (beta chain) was sequenced in a study of cytomegalovirus exposure and HLA in healthy donors. Broader study findings: TRBV6-2, TRBV6-3 and some other V segments were unresolvable in 87-base-pair reads.

Remarks on this clone: The antigen is unknown.

60 Vbeta and 13 Jbeta primers were used in PCR. Data came from immunoSEQ multiplex PCR; TCRdb stores just in-frame clones and leaves some out. The sample has approximately 190,000 clones, roughly 80% seen once. Germline V gene data show CDR1 as MNHEY and CDR2 as SMNVEV (reference sequence). Trimming took 5 bases from V and 4 from J; bases not matched to a gene: 6. This CDR3 region has 16 residues. The source is a man aged 35 to 55 in good health and CMV-seropositive. The V gene is TRBV27, the J gene TRBJ2-3, with 13 bases lining up with TRBD2. The specimen was PBMCs. CDR3 sequence (DNA): TGTGCCAGCAGTAGACAAACTAGCGGGGGGGCAGATACGCAGTATTTT. It is translated as CASSRQTSGGADTQYF.